This T cell receptor (beta chain) was profiled in a study of identical twins. Overall study results and limits: The same donors were not followed; conclusions instead depended on cross-sectional statistical analysis.

This clonotype was seen only a few times. What it recognizes is unknown. TCRdb fed the 5' RACE reads into MiXCR, producing one record per CDR3 protein. Of 300,000 to 400,000 distinct CDR3 sequences listed, 10% to 15% are singletons. The sample was also reused in another study, on yellow fever vaccine responses in identical twins.

This receptor was taken from a woman under 30 in good health. The specimen sequenced was CD8+ T cells sorted from blood.

The CDR3 loop reads CASSQSSTNTDTQYF. Here the CDR3 DNA reads TGCGCCAGCAGCCAGAGCAGTACGAACACAGATACGCAGTATTTT. The V gene is TRBV4-1, the J gene TRBJ2-3; D remains unclear. Trimming cost V 3 bases and J 2 bases, with 12 bases left between them. Germline V gene data show CDR1 as MGHRA and CDR2 as YSYEKL. The CDR3 runs to 15 residues.